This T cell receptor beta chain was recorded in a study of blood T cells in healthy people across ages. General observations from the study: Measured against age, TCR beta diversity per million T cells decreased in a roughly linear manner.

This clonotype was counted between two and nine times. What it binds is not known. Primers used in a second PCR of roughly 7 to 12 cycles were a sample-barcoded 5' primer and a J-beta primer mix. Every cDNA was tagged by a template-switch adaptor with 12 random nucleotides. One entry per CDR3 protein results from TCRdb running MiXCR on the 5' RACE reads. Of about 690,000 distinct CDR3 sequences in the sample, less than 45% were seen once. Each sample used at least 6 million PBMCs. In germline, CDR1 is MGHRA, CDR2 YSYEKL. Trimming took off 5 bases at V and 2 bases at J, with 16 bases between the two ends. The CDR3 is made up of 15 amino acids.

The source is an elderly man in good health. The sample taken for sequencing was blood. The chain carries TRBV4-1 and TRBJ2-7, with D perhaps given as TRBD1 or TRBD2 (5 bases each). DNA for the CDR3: TGCGCCAGCAGCTCAGGTGGGACGCAGACCTACGAGCAGTACTTC. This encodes CASSSGGTQTYEQYF.